One sample yielded the 24 T cell receptor beta chains listed below, sequenced in a study of T cell responses to AZD1222 COVID-19 vaccine. Sequencing was performed with immunoSEQ multiplex PCR; in TCRdb, only in-frame clones are kept and a portion is missing. The data contain roughly 100,000 clones, 87% of them seen just once; the ten biggest clones take up under 3%. This sample comprised peripheral blood, obtained 28 days after the second AZD1222 dose. Receptors were obtained from an adult who received the AZD1222 COVID-19 vaccine.

This chain connects TRBV29-1 to TRBJ1-2, with D perhaps TRBD1 (5 bases). The germline V gene encodes CDR1 SQVTM and CDR2 ANQGSEA. The CDR3 covers 14 residues. The germline V and J ends were trimmed by 4 bases and 3 bases, with 15 bases remaining between them. CDR3 residues: CSVASGTAYYGYTF. The CDR3, as DNA: TGCAGCGTTGCCTCCGGGACGGCCTACTATGGCTACACCTTC.

The rearrangement links TRBV7-9 to TRBJ2-3; 10 bases fit TRBD2. J gave up 4 bases and V 3 bases, and 4 bases lay outside the gene matches. The germline gives CDR1 SEHNR, CDR2 FQNEAQ (reference sequence). The CDR3 length is 15 residues. This chain's CDR3 is CASSFSGRAPDTQYF. The CDR3 nucleotides read TGTGCCAGCAGCTTCAGCGGGAGGGCCCCAGATACGCAGTATTTT.

This clone has just one count. Written as DNA, the CDR3 is TGTGCCTGGAGTGTACCGCGGACAGCTATGAACACTGAAGCTTTCTTT. It codes for CAWSVPRTAMNTEAFF. This sequence joins TRBV30 and TRBJ1-1; weak D call: TRBD1 (6 bases). CDR1 and CDR2 from the germline V gene are GTSNPN and SVGIG (reference sequence). Trimming took 0 bases from V and 0 from J, leaving 14 bases between them. The CDR3 extends over 16 amino acids.

The genes are TRBV2 and TRBJ2-1; D might be TRBD1 (6 bases). Germline V lookup: CDR1 SNHLY, CDR2 FYNNEI. V gave up 1 base and J gave up 7 bases, with 11 bases separating them. The CDR3 length is 14 residues. CDR3 in DNA: TGTGCCAGCAGTGAAGGCAGGGGAAGAAATGAGCAGTTCTTC. Its translation is CASSEGRGRNEQFF. The full variable domain, its missing parts supplied by reference TRBV2 and TRBJ2-1, is EPEVTQTPSHQVTQMGQEVILRCVPISNHLYFYWYRQILGQKVEFLVSFYNNEISEKSEIFDDQFSVERPDGSNFTLKIRSTKLEDSAMYFCASSEGRGRNEQFFGPGTRLTVL.

The chain couples TRBV28 to TRBJ2-1; 10 positions agree with TRBD1. Trimming removed 3 bases from V and 8 bases from J; junction bases left unmatched: 7. This CDR3 comprises 15 residues. Germline-derived CDR1 and CDR2 are MDHEN and SYDVKM. CDR3: CASSFSTGGRYEQFF. CDR3 coding DNA: TGTGCCAGCAGTTTTTCGACAGGGGGCAGATATGAGCAGTTCTTC.

This chain connects TRBV4-2 to TRBJ2-2, with 7 bases matching TRBD2. This CDR3 comprises 15 residues. The germline CDR1 and CDR2 sequences are LGHNA and YNFKEQ. V lost 2 bases and J lost 4; bases outside the gene matches: 4. In DNA form, the CDR3 reads TGTGCCAGCAGCCAATACGGGAGGACCACCGGGGAGCTGTTTTTT. Translating it yields CASSQYGRTTGELFF.

V usage is TRBV10-3 and J usage is TRBJ1-5; D gene uncertain. CDR1 ENHRY and CDR2 SYGVKD come from the germline V gene. The V gene lost 0 bases and the J gene lost 5 bases, with 8 bases spanning the gap. The CDR3 runs to 14 residues. The CDR3 spells CAISESQTDQPQHF. The CDR3 DNA is TGTGCCATCAGTGAGTCCCAGACCGATCAGCCCCAGCATTTT.

The chain carries TRBV5-5 and TRBJ2-7, with D perhaps matching TRBD1 (6 bases). The CDR3 spans 15 residues. Between the trimmed V and J ends, which lost 4 bases and 6 bases, there was a span of 20 bases. Germline lookup yields CDR1 SGHKS and CDR2 YYEKEE (reference sequence). The CDR3 region is CASSVTGYGVFEQYF. The CDR3 region has the DNA TGTGCCAGCAGCGTAACAGGGTATGGAGTGTTCGAGCAGTACTTC.

Turning to this clone: This CDR3 is also generated by other DNA sequences in the sample. The chain recombines TRBV7-9 with TRBJ2-7; D gene uncertain. The V gene lost 1 base and the J gene lost 4 bases, with 5 bases spanning the gap. The CDR3 extends over 12 amino acids. Germline-derived CDR1 and CDR2 are SEHNR and FQNEAQ (reference sequence). Written as DNA, the CDR3 is TGTGCCAGCAGCTTAGTTGGATACGAGCAGTACTTC. Encoded protein: CASSLVGYEQYF. The full variable domain, its missing parts supplied by reference TRBV7-9 and TRBJ2-7, is DTGVSQNPRHKITKRGQNVTFRCDPISEHNRLYWYRQTLGQGPEFLTYFQNEAQLEKSRLLSDRFSAERPKGSFSTLEIQRTEQGDSAMYLCASSLVGYEQYFGPGTRLTVT.

This sequence joins TRBV10-3 and TRBJ2-7, with TRBD2 identical over 8 bases. Germline CDR1 reads ENHRY; CDR2 reads SYGVKD. With V trimmed by 7 bases and J by 5 bases, 10 bases remained unmatched. The CDR3 runs 14 residues. The CDR3 bases are TGTGCCATCACCAAAGGCCCGACTAGCGACGAGCAGTACTTC. Encoded protein: CAITKGPTSDEQYF.

J is TRBJ2-2 and V is TRBV6-1; D gene unclear. Germline values: CDR1 MNHNS, CDR2 SASEGT. The length of the CDR3 is 16 residues. Trimming removed 3 bases at V and 1 base at J, with 12 bases between. CDR3 nucleotide sequence: TGTGCCAGCAGTGATACGTTAGGGCAGAACACCGGGGAGCTGTTTTTT. Its translation is CASSDTLGQNTGELFF.

This clone was observed once. V gene TRBV18 combines with J gene TRBJ2-3, with D unresolved. Germline V gives CDR1 KGHSH, CDR2 LQKENI. Deletions cut 2 bases from V and 0 bases from J, with 3 bases between. The CDR3 totals 13 residues. CDR3 region: CASSPFSTDTQYF. The CDR3, as DNA: TGTGCCAGCTCACCATTCAGCACAGATACGCAGTATTTT.

The chain links TRBV30 to TRBJ2-5; D unresolved. There are 12 residues in the CDR3. Trimming shortened V by 4 bases and J by 2 bases, and 8 bases separated the two germline ends. Germline values: CDR1 GTSNPN, CDR2 SVGIG (reference sequence). The DNA of the CDR3 is TGTGCCTGGACGGACGGTCAAGAGACCCAGTACTTC. Its protein is CAWTDGQETQYF. Looking up the rest from reference TRBV30 and TRBJ2-5 gives the full variable domain: SQTIHQWPATLVQPVGSPLSLECTVEGTSNPNLYWYRQAAGRGLQLLFYSVGIGQISSEVPQNLSASRPQDRQFILSSKKLLLSDSGFYLCAWTDGQETQYFGPGTRLLVL.

This chain connects TRBV4-2 to TRBJ1-2; TRBD1 is a possible D gene (6 bases). CDR1 is LGHNA, CDR2 YNFKEQ, per germline. V was trimmed by 4 bases and J by 3 bases, leaving 18 bases between them. The CDR3 contains 16 residues. CDR3 region: CASSRDLSGGHYGYTF. The CDR3 nucleotides are TGTGCCAGCAGCCGTGACCTATCGGGGGGCCACTATGGCTACACCTTC.

The chain employs TRBV19 and TRBJ1-4; 8 positions match TRBD1. The CDR3 has 16 residues. V shed 6 bases, J shed 5 bases, and the junction held 11 bases outside the gene matches. Germline CDR1 and CDR2: LNHDA and SQIVND (reference sequence). CDR3 DNA sequence: TGTGCCAGTAGCAGATTCCAGGGGGCGAAAAATGAAAAACTGTTTTTT. Its protein is CASSRFQGAKNEKLFF.

This rearrangement joins TRBV4-3 to TRBJ2-3, with 8 bases aligning to TRBD2. The junction had 20 bases not matched to a gene; V was cut back by 0 bases and J by 6 bases. The CDR3 spans 20 residues. Germline values: CDR1 LGHNA, CDR2 YSLEER. The CDR3 bases are TGCGCCAGCAGCCAAGAGGCCTTGGGCGCAGCGGGAGTGGGGTGGGATACGCAGTATTTT. It yields the protein CASSQEALGAAGVGWDTQYF.

The chain couples TRBV28 to TRBJ1-3; TRBD1 might be the D (5 bases). Germline lookup yields CDR1 MDHEN and CDR2 SYDVKM. This CDR3 contains 16 residues. V lost 5 bases, J lost 0 bases, and 14 bases lay in between. The CDR3 here is CASSQWGGNSGNTIYF. Written as DNA, the CDR3 is TGTGCCAGCAGTCAATGGGGGGGGAACTCTGGAAACACCATATATTTT.

The rearrangement links TRBV27 to TRBJ2-2; TRBD2 agrees at 8 bases. After removal of 1 base from V and 1 base from J, the junction contained 2 bases not matched to a gene. CDR3 length: 16 amino acids. Germline CDR1 MNHEY, CDR2 SMNVEV (reference sequence). For the CDR3, the DNA is TGTGCCAGCAGTTTATTAGCGGGACAGAACACCGGGGAGCTGTTTTTT. It yields the protein CASSLLAGQNTGELFF.

A single count supports this clone. V is TRBV19 and J is TRBJ2-3; 7 bases align to TRBD1. The V gene end was trimmed by 4 bases and the J gene end by 0 bases; junction bases not matched to a gene: 4. The CDR3 runs to 15 residues. Germline lookup yields CDR1 LNHDA and CDR2 SQIVND (reference sequence). CDR3 loop: CASSKTGASTDTQYF. In DNA form, the CDR3 reads TGTGCCAGTAGTAAAACAGGGGCTAGCACAGATACGCAGTATTTT.

This clone was counted a single time. The rearrangement joins TRBV24-1 to TRBJ1-2; D ambiguous. CDR1 and CDR2 (germline): KGHDR, SFDVKD. The CDR3 sequence is 14 residues long. Trimming took 3 bases from V and 8 from J, leaving 15 bases between them. The CDR3 loop is CATSDAGGSRGYTF. In DNA form, the CDR3 reads TGTGCCACCAGTGATGCGGGAGGATCGAGAGGCTACACCTTC.

The rearrangement links TRBV20-1 to TRBJ2-7; 7 nucleotides line up with TRBD2. The germline gives CDR1 DFQATT, CDR2 SNEGSKA (reference sequence). There are 13 residues in the CDR3. In DNA form, the CDR3 reads TGCAGCGCCAGTCAGCGGGAACCCTACGAGCAGTACTTC. It yields the protein CSASQREPYEQYF.

The chain uses TRBV5-4 and TRBJ2-1; 10 bases fit TRBD2. Germline CDR1 is SGHNT and CDR2 is YYREEE (reference sequence). The CDR3 length is 13 residues. The ends lost 0 bases at V and 12 bases at J; junction bases unmatched: 3. The CDR3 loop reads CASSLGLAGSQFF. As DNA, the CDR3 is TGTGCCAGCAGCTTGGGACTAGCGGGTTCGCAGTTCTTC.

In DNA, the CDR3 is TGTGCCAGCAGGATCCGGGACAGGAGCTCCTACGAGCAGTACTTC. Translating gives CASRIRDRSSYEQYF. The rearrangement uses TRBV2 and TRBJ2-7; 8 positions match TRBD1. This CDR3 has 15 residues. The J segment lost 0 bases and the V segment lost 6 bases, leaving 7 bases of the junction unmatched. Germline V gene data show CDR1 as SNHLY and CDR2 as FYNNEI.

The V gene is TRBV6-2 or TRBV6-3, the J gene TRBJ1-1, with 8 bases aligning to TRBD1. The trim removed 5 bases at V and 7 bases at J, leaving 9 bases unmatched. Per the germline V gene, CDR1 is MNHEY and CDR2 is SVGEGT. The CDR3 length is 14 residues. The CDR3 DNA follows: TGTGCCAGCAGTACCCTCCCCGGACAGGGTGAAGCTTTCTTT. Amino acid sequence: CASSTLPGQGEAFF.